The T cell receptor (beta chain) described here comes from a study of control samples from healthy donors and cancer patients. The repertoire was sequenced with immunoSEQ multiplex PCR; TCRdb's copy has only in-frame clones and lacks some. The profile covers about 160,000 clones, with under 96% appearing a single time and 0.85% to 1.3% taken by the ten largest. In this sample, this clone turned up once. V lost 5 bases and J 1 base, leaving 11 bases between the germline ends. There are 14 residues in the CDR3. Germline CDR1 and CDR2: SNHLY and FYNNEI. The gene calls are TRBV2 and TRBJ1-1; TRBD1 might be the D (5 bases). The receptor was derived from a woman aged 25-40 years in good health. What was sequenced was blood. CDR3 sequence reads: CASSYRTANTEAFF. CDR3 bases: TGTGCCAGCAGTTACAGGACGGCGAACACTGAAGCTTTCTTT.